This T cell receptor beta chain is drawn from a study of T cell responses to AZD1222 COVID-19 vaccine. Findings and caveats of the study: A mostly white British donor set with more females was recruited, and clonal diversity was possibly underestimated. The study sampled repertoires only after the peak T cell response. Among vaccine-associated CD4 TCRs, coverage spanned spike, with dominance at 160-218 and 743-854.

Germline V lookup: CDR1 MGHRA, CDR2 YSYEKL. The CDR3 loop spans 16 amino acids. Losses at the gene ends were 3 bases for V and 1 base for J; bases not matched to a gene: 6. For this clone: As yet, its antigen is unknown.

Clones were read by immunoSEQ multiplex PCR, and TCRdb kept only the in-frame ones, dropping some. The sample contains fewer than 120,000 clones, approximately 90% of which appear only once. The sample consisted of peripheral blood, taken on day 0 of AZD1222 vaccination. The source is an adult in good health. The genes are TRBV4-1 and TRBJ2-5, with 9 nucleotides matching TRBD2. The CDR3 DNA sequence: TGCGCCAGCAGCCATCTCCTAGCGGGGTCCCAAGAGACCCAGTACTTC. It is translated as CASSHLLAGSQETQYF.